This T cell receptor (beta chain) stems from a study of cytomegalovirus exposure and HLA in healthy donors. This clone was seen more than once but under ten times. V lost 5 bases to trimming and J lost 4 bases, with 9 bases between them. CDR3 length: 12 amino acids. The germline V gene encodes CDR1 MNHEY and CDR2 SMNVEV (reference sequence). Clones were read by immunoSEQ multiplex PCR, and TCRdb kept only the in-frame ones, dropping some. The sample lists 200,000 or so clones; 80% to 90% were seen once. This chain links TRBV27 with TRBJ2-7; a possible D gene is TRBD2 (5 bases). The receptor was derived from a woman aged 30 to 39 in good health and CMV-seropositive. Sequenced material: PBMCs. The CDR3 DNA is TGTGCCAGCAGTCCGGGGATTTACGAGCAGTACTTC. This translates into CASSPGIYEQYF.